A selection of T cell receptor beta chains follows, all from one sample in a study of blood T cell repertoires in COVID-19. TCRdb's copy holds only in-frame clones and misses some; the assay was immunoSEQ multiplex PCR. The table includes over 120,000 clones, approximately 80% detected once. Sequencing used PBMCs or T cells enriched from blood (not recorded which). These receptors all stem from a man over 45 who had recovered from COVID-19. CDR3s include the opening cysteine and the closing phenylalanine or tryptophan. D genes are given only for firm matches. Rows may omit the clone size; those that give it use once, few, many or a size class.

D | J | size | V | CDR3 | DNA
- | TRBJ1-4 | - | TRBV28 | CASSRRTASTNEKLFF | TGTGCCAGCAGCCGGAGGACCGCCTCAACTAATGAAAAACTGTTTTTT
TRBD2 | TRBJ2-1 | once | TRBV3-1/TRBV3-2 | CASSLGLAGAYNEQFF | TGTGCCAGCAGCCTAGGACTAGCGGGGGCCTACAATGAGCAGTTCTTC
TRBD1 | TRBJ2-1 | once | TRBV7-3 | CASSPRTGWDEQFF | TGTGCCAGCAGCCCGCGGACAGGGTGGGATGAGCAGTTCTTC
- | TRBJ2-7 | - | TRBV30 | CAWSVPGGLLYEQYF | TGTGCCTGGAGTGTACCCGGAGGACTTTTGTACGAGCAGTACTTC
TRBD2 | TRBJ2-2 | - | TRBV5-6 | CASSGGGLSNTGELFF | TGTGCCAGCAGCGGGGGAGGGCTTTCGAACACCGGGGAGCTGTTTTTT
TRBD2 | TRBJ2-1 | - | TRBV6-1 | CASSDGTSGGSENEQFF | TGTGCCAGCAGTGACGGGACTAGCGGGGGTAGTGAGAATGAGCAGTTCTTC
- | TRBJ2-5 | - | TRBV9 | CASTDGIPSGTQYF | TGTGCCAGCACCGACGGGATACCCTCCGGGACCCAGTACTTC
- | TRBJ1-2 | - | TRBV5-4 | CASSTRTADYGYTF | TGTGCCAGCAGTACTCGGACAGCCGACTATGGCTACACCTTC
- | TRBJ2-4 | once | TRBV19 | CASTAGGAKNIQYF | TGTGCCAGTACTGCAGGCGGGGCCAAAAACATTCAGTACTTC
TRBD1 | TRBJ1-2 | - | TRBV5-1 | CASSPTGFDRDGYTF | TGCGCCAGCAGCCCTACGGGATTCGACAGGGACGGCTACACCTTC
- | TRBJ2-5 | - | TRBV2 | CASSERTGGETQYF | TGTGCCAGCAGTGAACGTACTGGCGGGGAGACCCAGTACTTC
- | TRBJ2-7 | - | TRBV14 | CASSQDLTIYEQYF | TGTGCCAGCAGCCAAGATTTGACAATTTACGAGCAGTACTTC
- | TRBJ1-5 | - | TRBV7-8 | CASSLALLGGHQPQHF | TGTGCCAGCAGCTTAGCGCTATTGGGGGGTCATCAGCCCCAGCATTTT
- | TRBJ2-3 | - | TRBV7-3 | CASSSRATLAPDTQYF | TGTGCCAGCAGCTCCCGGGCGACCCTAGCGCCAGATACGCAGTATTTT
- | TRBJ1-4 | - | TRBV18 | CASSEQGRDEKLFF | TGTGCCAGCTCAGAACAGGGTCGAGATGAAAAACTGTTTTTT
- | TRBJ1-4 | few | TRBV7-2 | CASSRGGGEKLFF | TGTGCCAGCAGTCGCGGTGGGGGGGAAAAACTGTTTTTT
TRBD2 | TRBJ2-3 | many | TRBV6-4 | CASSDSVASGDKDTQYF | TGTGCCAGCAGTGACTCGGTGGCTAGCGGGGATAAAGATACGCAGTATTTT
- | TRBJ1-1 | - | TRBV20-1 | CSARESTEAFF | TGCAGTGCTAGAGAGAGCACTGAAGCTTTCTTT
- | TRBJ1-4 | few | TRBV5-5 | CASHNPRREHEKLFF | TGTGCCAGCCACAATCCGCGGCGGGAGCATGAAAAACTGTTTTTT
- | TRBJ1-2 | - | TRBV6-5 | CASSYSAGPVGGYTF | TGTGCCAGCAGTTACTCGGCAGGTCCTGTAGGTGGCTACACCTTC
TRBD1 | TRBJ2-5 | - | TRBV4-1 | CASSQPGQAKGETQYF | TGCGCCAGCAGCCAACCGGGACAGGCAAAGGGAGAGACCCAGTACTTC
- | TRBJ2-2 | - | TRBV4-1 | CASSEDRDWVRGTGELFF | TGCGCCAGCAGCGAGGACCGGGACTGGGTAAGAGGTACCGGGGAGCTGTTTTTT
- | TRBJ1-6 | once | TRBV19 | CASSSERNSPLHF | TGTGCCAGTAGTTCAGAAAGAAATTCACCCCTCCACTTT
- | TRBJ1-1 | - | TRBV4-1 | CASSQQAANRLFF | TGCGCCAGCAGCCAGCAGGCCGCTAATCGTTTATTCTTT
- | TRBJ2-3 | - | TRBV3-1/TRBV3-2 | CASSQDFVSTDTQYF | TGTGCCAGCAGCCAAGATTTCGTGAGCACAGATACGCAGTATTTT
TRBD1 | TRBJ1-2 | - | TRBV19 | CASTLGQEYGYTF | TGTGCCAGTACCTTAGGACAGGAGTATGGCTACACCTTC
- | TRBJ1-1 | - | TRBV7-9 | CASSLAGRDKTEAFF | TGTGCCAGCAGCTTAGCTGGCAGGGATAAAACTGAAGCTTTCTTT
- | TRBJ1-4 | - | TRBV12-5 | CASGLVLGQPNEKLFF | TGTGCTAGTGGTTTGGTACTTGGGCAGCCGAATGAAAAACTGTTTTTT
- | TRBJ2-5 | - | TRBV1 | CTSSPRGPSSIIQETQYF | TGCACCAGCAGCCCCAGAGGTCCCTCATCAATAATACAAGAGACCCAGTACTTC
TRBD1 | TRBJ2-4 | - | TRBV5-1 | CASPRTGVKKNIQYF | TGCGCCAGCCCCCGGACAGGGGTCAAGAAAAACATTCAGTACTTC
- | TRBJ1-6 | - | TRBV2 | CASSELEQGNSPLHF | TGTGCCAGCAGTGAACTTGAACAGGGTAATTCACCCCTCCACTTT
- | TRBJ1-2 | once | TRBV28 | CASSLYQGAYGYTF | TGTGCCAGCAGTCTATACCAGGGCGCCTATGGCTACACCTTC
TRBD1 | TRBJ2-5 | - | TRBV7-2 | CASSLKWTGGKETQYF | TGTGCCAGCAGCCTCAAATGGACAGGGGGCAAAGAGACCCAGTACTTC
- | TRBJ1-2 | - | TRBV11-2 | CASSSQGLGFYGYTF | TGTGCCAGCAGCTCGCAGGGTCTGGGGTTCTATGGCTACACCTTC
- | TRBJ2-3 | - | TRBV9 | CASSARGSTDTQYF | TGTGCCAGCAGCGCCCGAGGTAGCACAGATACGCAGTATTTT
- | TRBJ1-1 | - | TRBV9 | CASSVGGSEAFF | TGTGCCAGCAGCGTAGGGGGCTCTGAAGCTTTCTTT
- | TRBJ1-1 | - | TRBV28 | CASSLSQGGNLEAFF | TGTGCCAGCAGTTTATCTCAAGGGGGTAACCTTGAAGCTTTCTTT
- | TRBJ2-7 | few | TRBV7-3 | CASSPGQGGEQYF | TGTGCCAGCAGCCCAGGCCAGGGTGGCGAGCAGTACTTC
TRBD1 | TRBJ1-5 | few | TRBV7-9 | CASSRQGDQPQHF | TGTGCCAGCAGTCGACAGGGTGATCAGCCCCAGCATTTT
TRBD1 | TRBJ2-3 | - | TRBV27 | CASSTTTGRSDTQYF | TGTGCCAGCTCCACTACGACAGGGAGATCAGATACGCAGTATTTT
- | TRBJ2-1 | - | TRBV18 | CASSALQGSSSYNEQFF | TGTGCCAGCTCAGCGTTGCAGGGGTCCAGCTCCTACAATGAGCAGTTCTTC
TRBD1 | TRBJ1-3 | - | TRBV28 | CASSSGGQGTGNTIYF | TGTGCCAGCAGTTCGGGTGGACAGGGTACTGGAAACACCATATATTTT
TRBD1 | TRBJ1-2 | - | TRBV6-2/TRBV6-3 | CASSRQTGDYGYTF | TGTGCCAGCAGCCGTCAGACAGGGGACTATGGCTACACCTTC
TRBD1 | TRBJ2-2 | - | TRBV7-2 | CASSLRQGAGTGELFF | TGTGCCAGCAGCCTACGACAGGGGGCAGGCACCGGGGAGCTGTTTTTT
TRBD2 | TRBJ2-1 | - | TRBV5-1 | CASSLTGLQNNEQFF | TGCGCCAGCAGCTTGACGGGACTACAGAACAATGAGCAGTTCTTC
TRBD2 | TRBJ2-7 | - | TRBV4-1 | CASSQVPSGSYEQYF | TGCGCCAGCAGCCAAGTTCCTAGCGGTTCCTACGAGCAGTACTTC
- | TRBJ2-5 | - | TRBV6-6 | CASSYPVGLETQYF | TGTGCCAGCAGTTATCCAGTGGGGCTGGAGACCCAGTACTTC